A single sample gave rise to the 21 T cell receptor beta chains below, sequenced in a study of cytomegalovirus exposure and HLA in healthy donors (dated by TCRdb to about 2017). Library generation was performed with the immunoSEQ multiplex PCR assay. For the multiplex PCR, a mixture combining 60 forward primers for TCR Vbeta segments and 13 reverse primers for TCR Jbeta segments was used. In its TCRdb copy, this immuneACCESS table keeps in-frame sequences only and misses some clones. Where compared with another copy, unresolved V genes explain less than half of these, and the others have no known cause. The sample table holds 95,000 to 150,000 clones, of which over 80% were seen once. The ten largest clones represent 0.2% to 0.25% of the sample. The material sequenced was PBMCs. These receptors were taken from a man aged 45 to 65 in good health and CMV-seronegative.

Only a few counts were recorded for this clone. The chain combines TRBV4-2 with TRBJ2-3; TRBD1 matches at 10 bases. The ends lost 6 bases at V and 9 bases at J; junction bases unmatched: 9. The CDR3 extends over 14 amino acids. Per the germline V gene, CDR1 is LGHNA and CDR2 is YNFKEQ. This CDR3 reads CASRGTGEGGTQYF. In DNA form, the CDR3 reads TGTGCCAGCAGGGGGACAGGGGAGGGGGGGACGCAGTATTTT.

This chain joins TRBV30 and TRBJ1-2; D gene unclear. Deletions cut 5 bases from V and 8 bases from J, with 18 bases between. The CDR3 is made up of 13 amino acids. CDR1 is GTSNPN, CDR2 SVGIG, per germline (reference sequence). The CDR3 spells CAWGSSLLGGYTF. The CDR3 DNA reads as TGTGCCTGGGGGAGTTCTCTCCTGGGGGGCTACACCTTC.

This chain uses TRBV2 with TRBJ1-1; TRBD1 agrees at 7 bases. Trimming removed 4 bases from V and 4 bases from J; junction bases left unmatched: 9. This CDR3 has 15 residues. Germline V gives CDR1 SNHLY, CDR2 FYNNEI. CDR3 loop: CASSVHRGEGTEAFF. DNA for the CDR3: TGTGCCAGCAGTGTTCACAGGGGCGAGGGCACTGAAGCTTTCTTT.

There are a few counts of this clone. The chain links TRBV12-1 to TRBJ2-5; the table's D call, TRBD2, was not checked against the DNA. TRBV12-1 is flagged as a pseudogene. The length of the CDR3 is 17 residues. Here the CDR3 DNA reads TGTGCCAGCAGCCGCCCCTCGACTAGCGGGGGAAGAGAGACCCAGTACTTC. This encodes CASSRPSTSGGRETQYF.

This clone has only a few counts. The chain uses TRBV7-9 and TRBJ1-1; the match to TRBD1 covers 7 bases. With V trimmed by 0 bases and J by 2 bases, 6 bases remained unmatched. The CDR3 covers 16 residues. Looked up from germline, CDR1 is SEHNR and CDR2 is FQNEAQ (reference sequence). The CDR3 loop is CASSLAVTGVNTEAFF. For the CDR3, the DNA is TGTGCCAGCAGCTTAGCAGTTACAGGGGTCAACACTGAAGCTTTCTTT.

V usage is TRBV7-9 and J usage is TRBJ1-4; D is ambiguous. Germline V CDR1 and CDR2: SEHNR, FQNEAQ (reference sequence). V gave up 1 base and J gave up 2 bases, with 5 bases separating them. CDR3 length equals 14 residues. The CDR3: CASSLGRTNEKLFF. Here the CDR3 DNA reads TGTGCCAGCAGCTTAGGCAGGACTAATGAAAAACTGTTTTTT.

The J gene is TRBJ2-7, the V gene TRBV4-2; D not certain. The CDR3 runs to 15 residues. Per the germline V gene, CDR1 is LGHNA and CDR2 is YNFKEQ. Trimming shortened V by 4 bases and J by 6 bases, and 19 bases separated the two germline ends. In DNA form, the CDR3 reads TGTGCCAGCAGCCGAACCGGGTCCATTTGGCGCGAGCAGTACTTC. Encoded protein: CASSRTGSIWREQYF.

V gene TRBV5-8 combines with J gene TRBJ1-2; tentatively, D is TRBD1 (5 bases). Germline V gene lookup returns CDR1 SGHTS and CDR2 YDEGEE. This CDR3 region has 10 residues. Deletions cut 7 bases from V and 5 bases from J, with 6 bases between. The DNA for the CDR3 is TGTGCCAGCGACAGTTATGGCTACACCTTC. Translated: CASDSYGYTF.

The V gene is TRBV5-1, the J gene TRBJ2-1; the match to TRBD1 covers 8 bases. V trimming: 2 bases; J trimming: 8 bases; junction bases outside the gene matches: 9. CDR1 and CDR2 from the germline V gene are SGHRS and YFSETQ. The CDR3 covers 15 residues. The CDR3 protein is CASSLTGDRSHEQFF. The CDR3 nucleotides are TGCGCCAGCAGCTTAACAGGGGACAGGTCCCATGAGCAGTTCTTC.

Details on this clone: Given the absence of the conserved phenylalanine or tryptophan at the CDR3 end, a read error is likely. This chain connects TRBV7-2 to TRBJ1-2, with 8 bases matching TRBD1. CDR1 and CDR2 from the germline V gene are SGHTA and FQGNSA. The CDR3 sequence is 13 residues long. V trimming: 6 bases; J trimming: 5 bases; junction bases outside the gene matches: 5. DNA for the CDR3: TGTGCCAGCAGTTCAGGGGGCTTGTATGGCTACACCCTC. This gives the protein CASSSGGLYGYTL.

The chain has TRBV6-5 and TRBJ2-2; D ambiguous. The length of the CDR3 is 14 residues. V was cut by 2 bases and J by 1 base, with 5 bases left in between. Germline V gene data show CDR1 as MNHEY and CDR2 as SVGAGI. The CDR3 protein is CASSYNRNTGELFF. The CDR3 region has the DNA TGTGCCAGCAGTTACAATCGGAACACCGGGGAGCTGTTTTTT.

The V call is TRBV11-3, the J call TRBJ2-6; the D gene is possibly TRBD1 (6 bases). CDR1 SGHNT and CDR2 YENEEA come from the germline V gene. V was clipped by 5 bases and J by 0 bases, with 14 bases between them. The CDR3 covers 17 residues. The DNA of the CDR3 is TGTGCCAGCAGCCCCCGTGGGGGCTCCTCTGGGGCCAACGTCCTGACTTTC. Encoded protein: CASSPRGGSSGANVLTF.

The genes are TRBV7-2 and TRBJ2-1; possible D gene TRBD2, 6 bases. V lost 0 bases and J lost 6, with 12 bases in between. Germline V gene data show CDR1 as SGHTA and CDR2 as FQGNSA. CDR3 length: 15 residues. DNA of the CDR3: TGTGCCAGCAGCTTAGCGTCGGGGGTACGCAATGAGCAGTTCTTC. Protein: CASSLASGVRNEQFF.

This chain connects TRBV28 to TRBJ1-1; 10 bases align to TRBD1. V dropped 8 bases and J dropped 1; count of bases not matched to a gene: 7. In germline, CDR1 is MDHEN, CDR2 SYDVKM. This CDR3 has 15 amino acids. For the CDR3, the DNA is TGTGCCAGCCGGAAAAGGACAGGGGGGAACACTGAAGCTTTCTTT. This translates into CASRKRTGGNTEAFF.

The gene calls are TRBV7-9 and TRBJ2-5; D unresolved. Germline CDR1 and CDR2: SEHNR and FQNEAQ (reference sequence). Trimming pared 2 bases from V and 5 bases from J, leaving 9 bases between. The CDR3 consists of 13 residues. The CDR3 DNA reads TGTGCCAGCAGCTTAAACAGCCGGGAGACCCAGTACTTC. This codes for CASSLNSRETQYF. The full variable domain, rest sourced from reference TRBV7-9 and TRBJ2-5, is DTGVSQNPRHKITKRGQNVTFRCDPISEHNRLYWYRQTLGQGPEFLTYFQNEAQLEKSRLLSDRFSAERPKGSFSTLEIQRTEQGDSAMYLCASSLNSRETQYFGPGTRLLVL.

CDR3 sequence (DNA): TGTGCCAGCAGCTCATCTAATACTCAGGAATATGGCTACACCTTC. Amino acids: CASSSSNTQEYGYTF. The chain recombines TRBV7-2 with TRBJ1-2; D uncertain. V lost 4 bases, J lost 5 bases, and 17 bases lay in between. Germline V gives CDR1 SGHTA, CDR2 FQGNSA. The CDR3 loop spans 15 amino acids.

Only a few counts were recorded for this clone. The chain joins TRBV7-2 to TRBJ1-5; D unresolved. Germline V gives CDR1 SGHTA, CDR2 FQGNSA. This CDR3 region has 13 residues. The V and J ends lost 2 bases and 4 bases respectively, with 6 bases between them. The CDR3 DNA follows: TGTGCCAGCAGCTTATCCGGGAATCAGCCCCAGCATTTT. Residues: CASSLSGNQPQHF.

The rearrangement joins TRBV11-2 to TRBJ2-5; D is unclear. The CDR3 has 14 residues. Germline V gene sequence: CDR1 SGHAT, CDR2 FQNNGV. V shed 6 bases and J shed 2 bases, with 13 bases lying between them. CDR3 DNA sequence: TGTGCCAGCAGACCCGGAGACGGTCAAGAGACCCAGTACTTC. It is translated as CASRPGDGQETQYF.

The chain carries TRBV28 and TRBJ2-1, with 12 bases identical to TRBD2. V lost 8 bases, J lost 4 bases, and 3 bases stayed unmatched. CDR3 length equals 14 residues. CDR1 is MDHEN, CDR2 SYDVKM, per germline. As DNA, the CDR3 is TGTGCCAGCTTTCTAGCGGGAGGGTACAATGAGCAGTTCTTC. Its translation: CASFLAGGYNEQFF. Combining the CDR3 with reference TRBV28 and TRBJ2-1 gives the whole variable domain DVKVTQSSRYLVKRTGEKVFLECVQDMDHENMFWYRQDPGLGLRLIYFSYDVKMKEKGDIPEGYSVSREKKERFSLILESASTNQTSMYLCASFLAGGYNEQFFGPGTRLTVL.

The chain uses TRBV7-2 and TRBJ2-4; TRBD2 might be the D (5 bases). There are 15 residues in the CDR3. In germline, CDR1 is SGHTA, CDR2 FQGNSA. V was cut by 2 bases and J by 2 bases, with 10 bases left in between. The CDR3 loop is CASSLSEGTKNIQYF. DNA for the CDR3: TGTGCCAGCAGCTTATCAGAGGGTACCAAAAACATTCAGTACTTC.

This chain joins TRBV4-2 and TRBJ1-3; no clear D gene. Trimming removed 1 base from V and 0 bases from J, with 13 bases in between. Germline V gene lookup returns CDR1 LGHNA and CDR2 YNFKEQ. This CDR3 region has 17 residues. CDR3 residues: CASSQGFQEVSGNTIYF. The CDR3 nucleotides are TGTGCCAGCAGCCAAGGTTTTCAGGAAGTCTCTGGAAACACCATATATTTT.